This T cell receptor beta chain was captured by sequencing in a study of blood T cell repertoires in COVID-19. Study information: Acute and convalescent COVID-19 specimens originated in the United States, Italy and Spain.

Authors' analysis steps: Amplification with reference gene primers provided the estimates of nucleated cell counts. Method: immunoSEQ multiplex PCR; TCRdb's copy keeps in-frame clones and lacks some. That table supplies the V and J calls and clone size; D and trimming were determined from the DNA. The data show under 250,000 clones, approximately 90% seen once. The clonotype comes from a woman aged 40-49 years with acute or convalescent COVID-19. Sequenced: peripheral blood.

DNA of the CDR3: TGTGCCTGGAGAGCTACAGGAGATGAGCAGTTCTTC. This gives the protein CAWRATGDEQFF. The chain recombines TRBV30 with TRBJ2-1, with D perhaps matching TRBD1 (5 bases). Germline V CDR1 and CDR2: GTSNPN, SVGIG (reference sequence). This CDR3 is 12 amino acids long. V was trimmed by 3 bases and J by 8 bases, leaving 11 bases between them.